Below are 20 T cell receptor beta chains sequenced from a single sample in a study of T-cell reconstitution after alpha-beta-depleted transplantation in children. TCRbeta library construction was performed incorporating unique molecular identifiers. MiXCR was run by TCRdb on the PCR reads, yielding one entry per CDR3 protein. The profile shows more than 150,000 distinct CDR3 sequences, approximately 7% of them singletons. The material sequenced was PBMCs from the stem cell graft donor, taken from the stem cell graft. These receptors all stem from a human donor who donated a stem cell graft to a child with Wiskott-Aldrich syndrome.

In this sample, this clonotype turned up many times. This rearrangement joins TRBV2 to TRBJ1-1; TRBD1 agrees at 7 bases. V dropped 2 bases and J dropped 5; count of bases not matched to a gene: 11. This CDR3 comprises 16 residues. Germline V lookup: CDR1 SNHLY, CDR2 FYNNEI. The CDR3 spells CASSELLGQAGTEAFF. In DNA, the CDR3 is TGTGCCAGCAGTGAATTACTAGGACAGGCTGGGACTGAAGCTTTCTTT.

This clonotype occurred many times. This chain connects TRBV6-5 to TRBJ1-2; D call uncertain. There are 17 residues in the CDR3. Trimming shortened V by 0 bases and J by 4 bases, and 18 bases separated the two germline ends. CDR1 MNHEY and CDR2 SVGAGI come from the germline V gene. CDR3 nucleotides: TGTGCCAGCAGTTACTCTCCCCAGGCAGGCGACCTCTATGGCTACACCTTC. Amino acid sequence: CASSYSPQAGDLYGYTF.

The sample holds many counts of this clonotype. The chain links TRBV5-6 to TRBJ2-1, with D tentatively TRBD1 (5 bases). Germline values: CDR1 SGHDT, CDR2 YYEEEE. V lost 4 bases, J lost 11 bases, and 16 bases lay in between. This CDR3 is built from 13 residues. The CDR3 sequence is CASSHHLQGKQFF. Here the CDR3 DNA reads TGTGCCAGCAGCCATCACCTGCAGGGCAAGCAGTTCTTC.

This clonotype appeared many times. This rearrangement joins TRBV4-1 to TRBJ2-5; D is ambiguous. This CDR3 spans 13 amino acids. Deletions cut 1 base from V and 4 bases from J, with 7 bases between. The germline V gene has CDR1 MGHRA and CDR2 YSYEKL. The CDR3 bases are TGCGCCAGCAGCCAAGCGTGGGGAGAGACCCAGTACTTC. The encoded protein is CASSQAWGETQYF.

The gene calls are TRBV24-1 and TRBJ2-5; 7 nucleotides align to TRBD1. The CDR3 covers 15 residues. J lost 2 bases, V lost 0 bases, and 2 bases had no gene match. Germline-derived CDR1 and CDR2 are KGHDR and SFDVKD. In DNA form, the CDR3 reads TGTGCCACCAGTGATTTGGGGACAGAGCAAGAGACCCAGTACTTC. It is translated as CATSDLGTEQETQYF.

The chain couples TRBV5-1 to TRBJ2-7, with D unresolved. CDR1 and CDR2 (germline): SGHRS, YFSETQ. The CDR3 consists of 19 residues. The V gene lost 5 bases and the J gene lost 0 bases, with 27 bases spanning the gap. DNA of the CDR3: TGCGCCAGCAGACCTTCCATCTCCGTTGGGGTCCTAACCTCCTACGAGCAGTACTTC. Translation gives CASRPSISVGVLTSYEQYF.

This clonotype occurred many times. V gene TRBV24-1 combines with J gene TRBJ2-2; D perhaps matches TRBD2 (5 bases). The length of the CDR3 is 13 residues. With 5 bases removed from V and 4 bases from J, the gap between germline ends came to 7 bases. CDR1 KGHDR and CDR2 SFDVKD come from the germline V gene. CDR3 in DNA: TGTGCCACCAGTGGAGGGATCACCGGGGAGCTGTTTTTT. Protein product: CATSGGITGELFF.

This clonotype was picked up many times. The V call is TRBV7-2, the J call TRBJ1-5; D is unresolved. CDR1 and CDR2 (germline): SGHTA, FQGNSA. Between the trimmed V and J ends, which lost 3 bases and 2 bases, there was a span of 14 bases. The CDR3 extends over 16 amino acids. CDR3 DNA: TGTGCCAGCAGCTTGGGTGGCTGGAGGGGCAATCAGCCCCAGCATTTT. It is translated as CASSLGGWRGNQPQHF. Full variable domain (rest looked up from reference TRBV7-2 and TRBJ1-5): GAGVSQSPSNKVTEKGKDVELRCDPISGHTALYWYRQSLGQGLEFLIYFQGNSAPDKSGLPSDRFSAERTGGSVSTLTIQRTQQEDSAVYLCASSLGGWRGNQPQHFGDGTRLSIL.

The chain is built from TRBV5-1 and TRBJ1-1; unclear D gene. The CDR3 length is 13 residues. The V gene's germline CDR1 is SGHRS and CDR2 YFSETQ. V lost 4 bases, J lost 1 base, and 8 bases lay in between. CDR3 sequence: CASSPPQNTEAFF. In DNA form, the CDR3 reads TGCGCCAGCAGCCCCCCACAGAACACTGAAGCTTTCTTT.

This clonotype was detected many times. The genes are TRBV6-6 and TRBJ2-3, with no clear D. V was pared by 7 bases and J by 2 bases, with 10 bases between. In germline, CDR1 is MNHNY, CDR2 SVGAGI (reference sequence). CDR3 length: 13 residues. The CDR3 DNA sequence: TGTGCCAGCAAAAGTCCTTTCACAGATACGCAGTATTTT. This translates into CASKSPFTDTQYF.

The chain uses TRBV3-1 and TRBJ2-7; D tentatively fits TRBD1 or TRBD2 (5 bases each). The germline V and J ends were trimmed by 0 bases and 8 bases, with 14 bases remaining between them. Germline-derived CDR1 and CDR2 are LGHDT and YNNKEL (reference sequence). The CDR3 runs to 14 residues. The CDR3 nucleotides are TGTGCCAGCAGCCAAGAAGTGAGAGGGGCCCAGCAGTACTTC. This gives the protein CASSQEVRGAQQYF.

There are many counts of this clonotype. The gene calls are TRBV6-1 and TRBJ2-5; D call uncertain. This CDR3 has 14 residues. The V and J ends lost 3 bases and 5 bases respectively, with 13 bases between them. Germline assignment: CDR1 MNHNS and CDR2 SASEGT. The CDR3 loop reads CASSEGQYPETQYF. The DNA of the CDR3 is TGTGCCAGCAGTGAGGGTCAGTACCCCGAGACCCAGTACTTC.

This clonotype was seen at least ten times. The CDR3 loop is CASSITGIPSGANVLTF. CDR3 in DNA: TGTGCCAGCAGCATAACAGGGATTCCCTCTGGGGCCAACGTCCTGACTTTC. This sequence joins TRBV9 and TRBJ2-6, with D maybe TRBD1 (6 bases). CDR1 SGDLS and CDR2 YYNGEE come from the germline V gene. Deletions cut 4 bases from V and 0 bases from J, with 14 bases between. The CDR3 consists of 17 residues.

The rearrangement joins TRBV20-1 to TRBJ2-3, with D possibly being TRBD1 or TRBD2 (6 bases each). The CDR3 is 18 residues long. Germline CDR1 DFQATT, CDR2 SNEGSKA (reference sequence). The CDR3 region is CRAEGPGALPGSTDTQYF. DNA for the CDR3: TGCAGGGCCGAGGGGCCGGGGGCTCTGCCCGGCAGCACAGATACGCAGTATTTT.

This clonotype was seen at least ten times. The rearrangement links TRBV12-3 or TRBV12-4 to TRBJ1-5, with D possibly being TRBD1 (5 bases). Trimming stripped 3 bases from V and 3 bases from J, with 18 bases between. The CDR3 totals 17 residues. The CDR3 here is CASSFSFQDTDNQPQHF. Written as DNA, the CDR3 is TGTGCCAGCAGTTTTAGTTTTCAGGACACGGACAATCAGCCCCAGCATTTT.

This clonotype was seen a few times. This chain joins TRBV28 and TRBJ1-1; tentative D call: TRBD1 (6 bases). The CDR3 contains 12 residues. The V end was cut by 6 bases, the J end by 11 bases, with 16 bases between. CDR1 MDHEN and CDR2 SYDVKM come from the germline V gene. CDR3 bases: TGTGCCAGCAGCTCGGGACACCCCGGGGCTTTCTTT. Translating it yields CASSSGHPGAFF.

This clonotype was recorded only once. Given a much more abundant clone one base away, this may be a read error. V is TRBV6-1 and J is TRBJ2-1; either TRBD1 or TRBD2 may fit D (6 bases each). Germline CDR1 and CDR2: MNHNS and SASEGT. The CDR3 is 15 residues long. The DNA for the CDR3 is TGTGTCAGCAAAGGGGGGCCTGGGTCCTACAATGAGCAGTTCTTC. Amino acids: CVSKGGPGSYNEQFF.

This clonotype has a count of ten or more. The chain joins TRBV27 to TRBJ2-7, with a possible D match to TRBD1 (5 bases). Germline V gene sequence: CDR1 MNHEY, CDR2 SMNVEV (reference sequence). The V gene lost 5 bases and the J gene lost 5 bases, with 16 bases spanning the gap. The CDR3 covers 14 residues. The CDR3 bases are TGTGCCAGCAGTCGGCAGGGTCTTGACAACGAGCAGTACTTC. It translates to CASSRQGLDNEQYF.

Note on this clonotype: This may be a read error, as it is one base from a much larger clone. V is TRBV10-3 and J is TRBJ2-7; D is unclear. CDR1 ENHRY and CDR2 SYGVKD come from the germline V gene. The CDR3 contains 12 residues. V gave up 5 bases and J gave up 5 bases, with 10 bases separating them. Here the CDR3 reads CAISSETDEQYF. The CDR3 DNA sequence: TGTGCCATCAGTAGCGAGACCGACGAGCAGTACTTC.

This clonotype has at least ten counts. The chain uses TRBV5-1 and TRBJ1-1; D may be TRBD1 (5 bases). Germline CDR1 reads SGHRS; CDR2 reads YFSETQ. This CDR3 contains 14 residues. Trimming removed 0 bases at V and 6 bases at J, with 12 bases between. In DNA form, the CDR3 reads TGCGCCAGCAGCTTGGAGAGTGGGGGGGCTGAAGCTTTCTTT. As protein: CASSLESGGAEAFF.